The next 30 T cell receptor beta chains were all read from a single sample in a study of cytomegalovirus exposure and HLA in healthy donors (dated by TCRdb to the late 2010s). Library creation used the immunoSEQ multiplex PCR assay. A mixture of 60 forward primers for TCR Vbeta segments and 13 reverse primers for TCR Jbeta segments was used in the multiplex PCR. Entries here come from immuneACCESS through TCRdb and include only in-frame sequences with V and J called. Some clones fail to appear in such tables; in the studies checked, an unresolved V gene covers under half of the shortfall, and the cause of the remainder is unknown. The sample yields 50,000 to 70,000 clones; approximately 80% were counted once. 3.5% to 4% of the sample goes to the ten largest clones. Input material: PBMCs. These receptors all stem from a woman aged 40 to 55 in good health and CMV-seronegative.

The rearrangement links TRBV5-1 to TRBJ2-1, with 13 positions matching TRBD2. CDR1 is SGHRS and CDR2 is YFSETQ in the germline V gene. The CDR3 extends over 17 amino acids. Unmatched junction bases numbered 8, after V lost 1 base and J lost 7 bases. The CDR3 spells CASSLTLAGGPMNEQFF. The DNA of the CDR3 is TGCGCCAGCAGCTTGACACTAGCGGGAGGGCCTATGAATGAGCAGTTCTTC.

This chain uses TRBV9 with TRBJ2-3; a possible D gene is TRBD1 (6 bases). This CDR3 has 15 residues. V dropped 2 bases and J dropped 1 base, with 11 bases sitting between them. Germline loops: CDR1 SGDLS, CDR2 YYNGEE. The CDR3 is CASSVRDIRTDTQYF. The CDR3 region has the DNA TGTGCCAGCAGCGTCCGGGACATCCGCACAGATACGCAGTATTTT.

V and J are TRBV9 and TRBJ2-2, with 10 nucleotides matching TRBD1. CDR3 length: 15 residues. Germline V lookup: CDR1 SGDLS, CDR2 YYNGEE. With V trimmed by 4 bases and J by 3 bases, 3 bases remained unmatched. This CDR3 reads CASSMGQGYTGELFF. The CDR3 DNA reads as TGTGCCAGCAGCATGGGACAGGGGTACACCGGGGAGCTGTTTTTT.

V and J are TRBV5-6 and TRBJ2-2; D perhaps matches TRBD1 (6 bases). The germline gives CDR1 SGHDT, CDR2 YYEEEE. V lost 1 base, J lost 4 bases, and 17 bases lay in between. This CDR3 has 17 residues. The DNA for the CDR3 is TGTGCCAGCAGCTTGATGAGGGAAGGGGGAGTCACCGGGGAGCTGTTTTTT. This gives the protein CASSLMREGGVTGELFF.

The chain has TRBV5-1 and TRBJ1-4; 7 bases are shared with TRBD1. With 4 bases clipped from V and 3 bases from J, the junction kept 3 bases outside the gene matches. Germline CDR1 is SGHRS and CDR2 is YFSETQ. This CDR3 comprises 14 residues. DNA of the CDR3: TGCGCCAGCAGCGCGGACAGGTCTAATGAAAAACTGTTTTTT. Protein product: CASSADRSNEKLFF.

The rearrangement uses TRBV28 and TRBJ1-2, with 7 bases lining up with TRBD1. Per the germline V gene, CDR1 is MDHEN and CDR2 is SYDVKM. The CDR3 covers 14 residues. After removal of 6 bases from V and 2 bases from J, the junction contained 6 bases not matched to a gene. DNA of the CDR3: TGTGCCAGCAGCTACCCGGGACAGAACTATGGCTACACCTTC. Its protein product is CASSYPGQNYGYTF.

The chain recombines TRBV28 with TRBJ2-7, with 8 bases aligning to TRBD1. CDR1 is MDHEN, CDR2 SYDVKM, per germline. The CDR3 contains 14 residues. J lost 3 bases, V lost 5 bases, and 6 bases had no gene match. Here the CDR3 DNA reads TGTGCCAGCAGTATTCTTACAGGGGGCTACGAGCAGTACTTC. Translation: CASSILTGGYEQYF. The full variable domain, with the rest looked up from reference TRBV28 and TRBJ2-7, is DVKVTQSSRYLVKRTGEKVFLECVQDMDHENMFWYRQDPGLGLRLIYFSYDVKMKEKGDIPEGYSVSREKKERFSLILESASTNQTSMYLCASSILTGGYEQYFGPGTRLTVT.

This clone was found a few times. This CDR3 is CASSLDYGSTEAFF. For the CDR3, the DNA is TGCGCCAGCAGCTTGGATTATGGGAGCACTGAAGCTTTCTTT. J is TRBJ1-1 and V is TRBV5-1; D is undetermined. There are 14 residues in the CDR3. Deletions cut 0 bases from V and 4 bases from J, with 10 bases between. In germline, CDR1 is SGHRS, CDR2 YFSETQ. Combining the CDR3 with reference TRBV5-1 and TRBJ1-1 gives the whole variable domain KAGVTQTPRYLIKTRGQQVTLSCSPISGHRSVSWYQQTPGQGLQFLFEYFSETQRNKGNFPGRFSGRQFSNSRSEMNVSTLELGDSALYLCASSLDYGSTEAFFGQGTRLTVV.

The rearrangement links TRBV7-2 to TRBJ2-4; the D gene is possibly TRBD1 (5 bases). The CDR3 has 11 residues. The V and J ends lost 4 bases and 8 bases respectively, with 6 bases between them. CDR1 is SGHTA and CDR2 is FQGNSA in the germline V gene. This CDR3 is CASSSRDIQYF. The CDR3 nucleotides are TGTGCCAGCAGCTCCAGGGACATTCAGTACTTC.

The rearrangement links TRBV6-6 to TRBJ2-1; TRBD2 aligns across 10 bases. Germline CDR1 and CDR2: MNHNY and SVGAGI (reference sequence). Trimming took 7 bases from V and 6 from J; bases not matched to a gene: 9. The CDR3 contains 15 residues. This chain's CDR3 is CASNPLAGARNEQFF. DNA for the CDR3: TGTGCCAGCAACCCGCTAGCGGGAGCTCGCAATGAGCAGTTCTTC.

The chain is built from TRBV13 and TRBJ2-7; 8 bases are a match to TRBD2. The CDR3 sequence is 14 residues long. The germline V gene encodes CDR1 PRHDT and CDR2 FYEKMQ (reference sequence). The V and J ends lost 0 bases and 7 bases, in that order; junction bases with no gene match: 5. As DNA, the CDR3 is TGTGCCAGCAGCTTAGGCCTTCGGGGGGGTGAGCAGTACTTC. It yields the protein CASSLGLRGGEQYF.

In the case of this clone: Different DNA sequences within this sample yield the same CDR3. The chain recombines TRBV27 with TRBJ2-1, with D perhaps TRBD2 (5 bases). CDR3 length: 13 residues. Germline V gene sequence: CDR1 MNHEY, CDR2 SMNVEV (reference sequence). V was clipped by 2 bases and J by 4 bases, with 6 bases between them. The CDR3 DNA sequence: TGTGCCAGCAGTTTAGGACTTTACAATGAGCAGTTCTTC. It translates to CASSLGLYNEQFF.

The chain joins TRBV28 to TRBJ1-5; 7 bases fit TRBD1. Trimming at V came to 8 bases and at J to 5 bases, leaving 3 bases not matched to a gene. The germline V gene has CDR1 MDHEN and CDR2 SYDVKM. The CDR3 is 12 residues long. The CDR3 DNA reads TGTGCCAGCGAGGGGGCGGATCAGCCCCAGCATTTT. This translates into CASEGADQPQHF.

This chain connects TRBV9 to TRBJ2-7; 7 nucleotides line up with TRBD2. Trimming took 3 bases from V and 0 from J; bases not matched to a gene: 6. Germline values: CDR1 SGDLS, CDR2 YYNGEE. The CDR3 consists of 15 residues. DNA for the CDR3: TGTGCCAGCAGCGAACATCGGGACTACTCCTACGAGCAGTACTTC. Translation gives CASSEHRDYSYEQYF.

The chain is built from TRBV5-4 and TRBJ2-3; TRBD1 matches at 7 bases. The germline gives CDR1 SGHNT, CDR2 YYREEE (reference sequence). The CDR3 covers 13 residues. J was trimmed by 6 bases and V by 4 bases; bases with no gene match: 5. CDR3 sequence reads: CASSRDSPDTQYF. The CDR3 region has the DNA TGTGCCAGCAGCCGGGACAGCCCCGATACGCAGTATTTT.

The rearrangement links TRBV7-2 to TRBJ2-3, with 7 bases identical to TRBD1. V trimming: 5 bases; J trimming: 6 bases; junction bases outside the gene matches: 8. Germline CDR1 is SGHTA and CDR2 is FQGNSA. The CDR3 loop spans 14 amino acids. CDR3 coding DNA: TGTGCCAGCAGCCCCCGGGACAGTTACGATACGCAGTATTTT. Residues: CASSPRDSYDTQYF.

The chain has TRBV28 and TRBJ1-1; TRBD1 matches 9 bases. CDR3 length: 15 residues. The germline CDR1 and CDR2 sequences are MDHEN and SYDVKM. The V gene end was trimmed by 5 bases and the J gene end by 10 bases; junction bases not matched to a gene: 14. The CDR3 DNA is TGTGCCAGCAGTACCCCGGGACAGGGACTTTCTCTAGCTTTCTTT. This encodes CASSTPGQGLSLAFF. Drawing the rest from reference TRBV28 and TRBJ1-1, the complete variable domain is DVKVTQSSRYLVKRTGEKVFLECVQDMDHENMFWYRQDPGLGLRLIYFSYDVKMKEKGDIPEGYSVSREKKERFSLILESASTNQTSMYLCASSTPGQGLSLAFFGQGTRLTVV.

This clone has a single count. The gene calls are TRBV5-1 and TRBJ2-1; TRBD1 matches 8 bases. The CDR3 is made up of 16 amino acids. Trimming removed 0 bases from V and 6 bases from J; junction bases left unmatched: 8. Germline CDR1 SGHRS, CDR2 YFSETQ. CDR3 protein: CASSLGGTGSGNEQFF. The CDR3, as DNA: TGCGCCAGCAGCTTGGGGGGGACAGGATCCGGCAATGAGCAGTTCTTC.

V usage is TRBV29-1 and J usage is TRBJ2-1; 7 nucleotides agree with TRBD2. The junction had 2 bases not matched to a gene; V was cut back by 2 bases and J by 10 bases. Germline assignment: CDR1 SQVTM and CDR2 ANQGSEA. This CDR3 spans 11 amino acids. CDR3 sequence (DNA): TGCAGCGTTGAAATCGGGAGGGAGCAGTTCTTC. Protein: CSVEIGREQFF.

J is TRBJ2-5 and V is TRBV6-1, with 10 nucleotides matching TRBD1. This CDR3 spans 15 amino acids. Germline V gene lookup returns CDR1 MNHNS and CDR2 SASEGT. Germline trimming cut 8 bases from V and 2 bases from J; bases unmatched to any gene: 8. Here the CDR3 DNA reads TGTGCCAGCGGTGGGACAGGGGCGGTTCAAGAGACCCAGTACTTC. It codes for CASGGTGAVQETQYF.

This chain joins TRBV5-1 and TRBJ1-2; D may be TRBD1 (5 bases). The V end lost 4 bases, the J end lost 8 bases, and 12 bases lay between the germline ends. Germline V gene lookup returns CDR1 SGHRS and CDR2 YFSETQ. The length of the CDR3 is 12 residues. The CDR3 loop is CASSGGDGGYTF. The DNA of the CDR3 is TGCGCCAGCAGCGGGGGGGACGGAGGCTACACCTTC. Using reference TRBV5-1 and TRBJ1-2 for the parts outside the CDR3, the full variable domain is KAGVTQTPRYLIKTRGQQVTLSCSPISGHRSVSWYQQTPGQGLQFLFEYFSETQRNKGNFPGRFSGRQFSNSRSEMNVSTLELGDSALYLCASSGGDGGYTFGSGTRLTVV.

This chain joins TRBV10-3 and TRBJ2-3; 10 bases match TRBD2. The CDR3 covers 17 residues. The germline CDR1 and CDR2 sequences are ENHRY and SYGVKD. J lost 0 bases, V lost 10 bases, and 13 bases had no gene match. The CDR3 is CATQERMTSGSTDTQYF. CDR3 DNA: TGTGCCACGCAGGAGCGGATGACTAGCGGGAGCACAGATACGCAGTATTTT.

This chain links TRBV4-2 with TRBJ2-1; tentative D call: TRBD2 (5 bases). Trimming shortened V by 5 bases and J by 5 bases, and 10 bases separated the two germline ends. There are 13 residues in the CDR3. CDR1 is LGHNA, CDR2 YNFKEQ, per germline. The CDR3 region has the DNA TGTGCCAGCAGCGGACTGGCGAACAATGAGCAGTTCTTC. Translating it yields CASSGLANNEQFF.

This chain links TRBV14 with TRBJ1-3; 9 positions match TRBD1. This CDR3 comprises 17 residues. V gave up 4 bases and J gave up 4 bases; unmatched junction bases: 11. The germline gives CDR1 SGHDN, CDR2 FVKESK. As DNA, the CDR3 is TGTGCCAGCAGCCGTACTTACAGGGGGCGAGAAGGAAACACCATATATTTT. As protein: CASSRTYRGREGNTIYF.

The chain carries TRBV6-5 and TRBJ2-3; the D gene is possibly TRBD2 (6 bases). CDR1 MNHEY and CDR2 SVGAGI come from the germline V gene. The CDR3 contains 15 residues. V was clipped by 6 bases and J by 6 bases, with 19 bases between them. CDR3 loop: CASSPRGAAGDTQYF. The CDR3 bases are TGTGCCAGCAGCCCCAGAGGAGCGGCGGGGGATACGCAGTATTTT.

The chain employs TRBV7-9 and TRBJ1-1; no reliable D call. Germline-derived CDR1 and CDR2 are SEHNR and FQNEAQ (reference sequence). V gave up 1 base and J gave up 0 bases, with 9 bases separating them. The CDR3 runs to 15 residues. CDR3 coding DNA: TGTGCCAGCAGCTTAGGACTGGCAATGAACACTGAAGCTTTCTTT. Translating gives CASSLGLAMNTEAFF.

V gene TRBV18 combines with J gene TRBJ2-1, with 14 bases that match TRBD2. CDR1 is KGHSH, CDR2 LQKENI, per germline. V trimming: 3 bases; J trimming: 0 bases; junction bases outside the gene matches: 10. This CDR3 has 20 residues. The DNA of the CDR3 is TGTGCCAGCTCACCGGCACGACTAGCGGGAGGGCCTTACTCCTACAATGAGCAGTTCTTC. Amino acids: CASSPARLAGGPYSYNEQFF. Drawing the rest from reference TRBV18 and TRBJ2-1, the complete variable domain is NAGVMQNPRHLVRRRGQEARLRCSPMKGHSHVYWYRQLPEEGLKFMVYLQKENIIDESGMPKERFSAEFPKEGPSILRIQQVVRGDSAAYFCASSPARLAGGPYSYNEQFFGPGTRLTVL.

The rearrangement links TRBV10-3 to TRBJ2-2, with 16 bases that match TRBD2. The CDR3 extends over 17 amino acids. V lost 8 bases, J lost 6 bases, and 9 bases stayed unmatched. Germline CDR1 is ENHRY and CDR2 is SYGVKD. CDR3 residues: CAIATGTSGRAAGELFF. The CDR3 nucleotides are TGTGCCATCGCGACCGGGACTAGCGGGAGGGCCGCCGGGGAGCTGTTTTTT.

The CDR3 DNA is TGTGCCAGCAGTCCATACCTACTAGCGGGTCGAGAGACCCAGTACTTC. This codes for CASSPYLLAGRETQYF. V and J are TRBV28 and TRBJ2-5, with 9 positions matching TRBD2. The CDR3 spans 16 residues. Looked up from germline, CDR1 is MDHEN and CDR2 is SYDVKM. Trimming cost V 5 bases and J 4 bases; bases outside gene matches: 11.

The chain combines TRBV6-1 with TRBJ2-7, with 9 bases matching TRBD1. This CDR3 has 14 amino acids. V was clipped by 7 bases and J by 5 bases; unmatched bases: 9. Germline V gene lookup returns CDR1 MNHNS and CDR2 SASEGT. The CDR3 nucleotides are TGTGCCAGCAACGACAGGGGGGGATGGGACGAGCAGTACTTC. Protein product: CASNDRGGWDEQYF.